Presented here are 23 T cell receptor beta chains from one specimen sequenced in a study of T-cell memory formation after mild COVID-19. From the 5' RACE reads, TCRdb called clonotypes with MiXCR, one entry per CDR3 protein. Of more than 250,000 distinct CDR3 sequences in the sample, over 15% were seen once. Specimen: PBMCs or a T cell subset sorted from them (not recorded which). The receptors here all came from a man younger than 35 who had mild COVID-19 (a few samples of this study predate the infection). Cell type and time point are not known.

The chain joins TRBV12-3 or TRBV12-4 to TRBJ2-5, with 8 nucleotides matching TRBD1. V trimming: 6 bases; J trimming: 4 bases; junction bases outside the gene matches: 10. The length of the CDR3 is 15 residues. CDR3 loop: CASSRTGLSGETQYF. CDR3 bases: TGTGCCAGCAGCCGGACAGGGTTGTCGGGAGAGACCCAGTACTTC.

The chain combines TRBV20-1 with TRBJ2-5, with a weak D call TRBD1 (7 bases). This CDR3 region has 13 residues. Between the trimmed V and J ends, which lost 3 bases and 4 bases, there was a span of 12 bases. Germline CDR1 reads DFQATT; CDR2 reads SNEGSKA (reference sequence). CDR3 amino acids: CSASRGAGETQYF. The CDR3, as DNA: TGCAGTGCTAGCAGGGGGGCCGGAGAGACCCAGTACTTC.

The J gene is TRBJ2-1, the V gene TRBV9; tentatively, D is TRBD1 (5 bases). The CDR3 loop spans 15 amino acids. The germline V gene has CDR1 SGDLS and CDR2 YYNGEE. Trimming removed 0 bases at V and 4 bases at J, with 11 bases between. CDR3 loop: CASSVVGALYNEQFF. CDR3 DNA: TGTGCCAGCAGCGTAGTTGGGGCATTATACAATGAGCAGTTCTTC.

This clonotype was counted only a few times. V and J are TRBV20-1 and TRBJ2-5; the D is unclear. Per the germline V gene, CDR1 is DFQATT and CDR2 is SNEGSKA (reference sequence). This CDR3 contains 12 residues. The V gene lost 5 bases and the J gene lost 5 bases, with 12 bases spanning the gap. The CDR3 region is CSAWTPLETQYF. CDR3 DNA: TGCAGTGCTTGGACCCCACTGGAGACCCAGTACTTC.

The rearrangement links TRBV6-2 or TRBV6-3 to TRBJ2-7; 8 bases match TRBD2. Germline V gene data show CDR1 as MNHEY and CDR2 as SVGEGT. The length of the CDR3 is 15 residues. Germline trimming cut 5 bases from V and 4 bases from J; bases unmatched to any gene: 10. The CDR3 sequence: CASSPLREGRYEQYF. The CDR3 DNA reads as TGTGCCAGCAGTCCCCTCCGGGAGGGGCGTTACGAGCAGTACTTC.

The CDR3 loop reads CATSRDRPDTQYF. Here the CDR3 DNA reads TGTGCCACCAGCAGAGATCGCCCTGATACGCAGTATTTT. The chain employs TRBV15 and TRBJ2-3; D uncertain. The CDR3 runs to 13 residues. V was pared by 0 bases and J by 6 bases, with 7 bases between. Germline assignment: CDR1 LNHNV and CDR2 YYDKDF (reference sequence).

In its sample, this clonotype was seen many times. The junction shows a germline mismatch at one end, possibly a read error. The J gene is TRBJ2-3, the V gene TRBV5-1; D call uncertain. The CDR3 loop spans 12 amino acids. Germline V CDR1 and CDR2: SGHRS, YFSETQ. The CDR3 sequence is CASSSNTDTQYF. The CDR3 DNA reads TGTGCCAGCAGCTCGAATACAGATACGCAGTATTTT.

The CDR3 nucleotides are TGTGCCAGCACCCCAGGGACTAGCGGGTACCTTGGCACAGATACGCAGTATTTT. Amino acid sequence: CASTPGTSGYLGTDTQYF. The V gene is TRBV12-3 or TRBV12-4, the J gene TRBJ2-3; 12 nucleotides align to TRBD2. The CDR3 spans 18 residues. The V segment lost 7 bases and the J segment 1 base; nucleotides outside the gene matches: 12.

The chain couples TRBV7-2 to TRBJ2-7, with unresolved D. Looked up from germline, CDR1 is SGHTA and CDR2 is FQGNSA. Trimming pared 2 bases from V and 3 bases from J, leaving 5 bases between. This CDR3 is 12 amino acids long. The CDR3 DNA reads TGTGCCAGCAGCTTACCGGGCTACGAGCAGTACTTC. This gives the protein CASSLPGYEQYF.

At least ten counts were recorded for this clonotype. The chain links TRBV7-9 to TRBJ2-3; 11 bases are a match to TRBD2. The CDR3 has 17 amino acids. Unmatched junction bases numbered 9, after V lost 5 bases and J lost 2 bases. Germline CDR1 SEHNR, CDR2 FQNEAQ (reference sequence). CDR3 nucleotide sequence: TGTGCCAGCAGCGCCAAACCTAGCGGGGGGTACACAGATACGCAGTATTTT. Its protein is CASSAKPSGGYTDTQYF.

V and J are TRBV18 and TRBJ2-7; D remains ambiguous. CDR1 and CDR2 (germline): KGHSH, LQKENI. CDR3 length: 15 amino acids. V was cut by 1 base and J by 6 bases, with 16 bases left in between. The CDR3 DNA follows: TGTGCCAGCTCACCACTCGCGGTGTCAGCTGGCGAGCAGTACTTC. Its protein is CASSPLAVSAGEQYF. Looking up the rest from reference TRBV18 and TRBJ2-7 gives the full variable domain: NAGVMQNPRHLVRRRGQEARLRCSPMKGHSHVYWYRQLPEEGLKFMVYLQKENIIDESGMPKERFSAEFPKEGPSILRIQQVVRGDSAAYFCASSPLAVSAGEQYFGPGTRLTVT.

The sample holds a few counts of this clonotype. The V and J genes are TRBV2 and TRBJ2-3; 15 positions agree with TRBD2. Germline CDR1 is SNHLY and CDR2 is FYNNEI. The J segment lost 2 bases and the V segment lost 9 bases, leaving 9 bases of the junction unmatched. CDR3 length: 17 amino acids. For the CDR3, the DNA is TGTGCCAGTCCTGGACTAGCGGGGGGGAGTTACACAGATACGCAGTATTTT. Translating gives CASPGLAGGSYTDTQYF. Full variable domain (outside the CDR3, taken from reference TRBV2 and TRBJ2-3): EPEVTQTPSHQVTQMGQEVILRCVPISNHLYFYWYRQILGQKVEFLVSFYNNEISEKSEIFDDQFSVERPDGSNFTLKIRSTKLEDSAMYFCASPGLAGGSYTDTQYFGPGTRLTVL.

This chain joins TRBV5-1 and TRBJ1-2; D remains ambiguous. Trimming took off 1 base at V and 0 bases at J, with 13 bases between the two ends. The CDR3 runs 16 residues. The germline CDR1 and CDR2 sequences are SGHRS and YFSETQ. CDR3 sequence (DNA): TGCGCCAGCAGCTTGTATGTCGGTGGGACTAACTATGGCTACACCTTC. This codes for CASSLYVGGTNYGYTF.

The rearrangement joins TRBV5-1 to TRBJ1-1; TRBD1 matches at 10 bases. V was clipped by 4 bases and J by 3 bases; unmatched bases: 6. The germline CDR1 and CDR2 sequences are SGHRS and YFSETQ. The CDR3 runs to 15 residues. The chain's CDR3 is CASSRGQGYDTEAFF. CDR3 in DNA: TGCGCCAGCAGCAGGGGACAGGGGTATGACACTGAAGCTTTCTTT.

The J gene is TRBJ1-2, the V gene TRBV20-1, with 8 bases aligning to TRBD1. Per the germline V gene, CDR1 is DFQATT and CDR2 is SNEGSKA (reference sequence). J was trimmed by 4 bases and V by 2 bases; bases with no gene match: 9. The CDR3 is made up of 15 amino acids. CDR3 sequence (DNA): TGCAGTGCTAGATCGAGACAGGGGTCGGCCTATGGCTACACCTTC. Translation gives CSARSRQGSAYGYTF.

This chain links TRBV7-2 with TRBJ2-6, with D unresolved. The germline V gene has CDR1 SGHTA and CDR2 FQGNSA. This CDR3 is built from 13 residues. With 6 bases removed from V and 4 bases from J, the gap between germline ends came to 7 bases. The CDR3 DNA reads TGTGCCAGCAGATTTCAGGGGGCCAACGTCCTGACTTTC. This encodes CASRFQGANVLTF.

The CDR3 nucleotides are TGTGCCAGCAGCTTTACCGGGACTCTCATGGAGCAGTTCTTC. It translates to CASSFTGTLMEQFF. The V and J genes are TRBV7-9 and TRBJ2-1, with D tentatively TRBD2 (6 bases). The germline V and J ends were trimmed by 3 bases and 10 bases, with 16 bases remaining between them. The CDR3 is made up of 14 amino acids. The V gene's germline CDR1 is SEHNR and CDR2 FQNEAQ (reference sequence).

The chain joins TRBV6-2 or TRBV6-3 to TRBJ1-5, with D maybe TRBD1 (6 bases). V was shortened by 8 bases and J by 6 bases, with 11 bases between the two germline ends. CDR1 is MNHEY, CDR2 SVGEGT, per germline. This CDR3 is 12 amino acids long. The CDR3 is CASHRGGQPQHF. The CDR3 bases are TGTGCCAGCCACAGAGGGGGTCAGCCCCAGCATTTT.

This clonotype was counted only a few times. The chain combines TRBV7-9 with TRBJ2-7; TRBD1 matches at 7 bases. The CDR3 totals 12 residues. V was pared by 3 bases and J by 6 bases, with 2 bases of the junction left unmatched. Germline assignment: CDR1 SEHNR and CDR2 FQNEAQ (reference sequence). CDR3 nucleotide sequence: TGTGCCAGCAGCTTCACAGGGGTCGAGCAGTACTTC. It translates to CASSFTGVEQYF.

This clonotype was recorded many times. The chain combines TRBV20-1 with TRBJ1-2, with 8 nucleotides matching TRBD1. In germline, CDR1 is DFQATT, CDR2 SNEGSKA (reference sequence). The CDR3 runs to 14 residues. The V segment lost 3 bases and the J segment 6 bases; nucleotides outside the gene matches: 9. This CDR3 is CSASLDRVPDGYTF. The CDR3 DNA reads as TGCAGTGCTAGCTTGGACAGGGTCCCGGATGGCTACACCTTC.

This clonotype was observed a few times. The chain joins TRBV29-1 to TRBJ1-2; unclear D gene. The V gene lost 6 bases and the J gene lost 0 bases, with 11 bases spanning the gap. Germline V gene lookup returns CDR1 SQVTM and CDR2 ANQGSEA. The CDR3 length is 13 residues. The CDR3 region has the DNA TGCAGCGTAAAGGGAGGGCCTAACTATGGCTACACCTTC. Protein product: CSVKGGPNYGYTF.

This sequence joins TRBV4-1 and TRBJ2-2; unclear D gene. This CDR3 is 14 amino acids long. Deletions cut 0 bases from V and 1 base from J, with 3 bases between. Germline V gene sequence: CDR1 MGHRA, CDR2 YSYEKL. CDR3 protein: CASSQDRNTGELFF. The DNA for the CDR3 is TGCGCCAGCAGCCAAGATCGGAACACCGGGGAGCTGTTTTTT.

This clonotype was seen more than once but under ten times. The rearrangement links TRBV7-2 to TRBJ1-2; a possible D gene is TRBD1 (5 bases). V dropped 2 bases and J dropped 8 bases, with 12 bases sitting between them. The CDR3 has 13 residues. The germline V gene has CDR1 SGHTA and CDR2 FQGNSA. The CDR3: CASSLNGGRGYTF. CDR3 DNA sequence: TGTGCCAGCAGCTTAAACGGGGGTCGAGGCTACACCTTC.